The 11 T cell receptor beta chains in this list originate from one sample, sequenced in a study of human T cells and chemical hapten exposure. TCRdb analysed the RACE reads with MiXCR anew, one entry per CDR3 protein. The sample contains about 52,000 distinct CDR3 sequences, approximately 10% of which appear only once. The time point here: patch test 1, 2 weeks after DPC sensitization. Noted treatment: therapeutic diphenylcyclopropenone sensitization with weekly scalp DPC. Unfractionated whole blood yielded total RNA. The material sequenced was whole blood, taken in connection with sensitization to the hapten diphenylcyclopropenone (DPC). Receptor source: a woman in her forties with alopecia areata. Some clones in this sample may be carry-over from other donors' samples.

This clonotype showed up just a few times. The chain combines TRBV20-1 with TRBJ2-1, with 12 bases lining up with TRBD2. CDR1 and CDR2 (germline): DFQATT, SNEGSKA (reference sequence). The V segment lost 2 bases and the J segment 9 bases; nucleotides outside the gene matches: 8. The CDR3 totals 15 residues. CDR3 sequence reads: CSARPRLAGDTEQFF. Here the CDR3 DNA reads TGCAGTGCTAGACCTCGACTAGCGGGAGATACTGAGCAGTTCTTC.

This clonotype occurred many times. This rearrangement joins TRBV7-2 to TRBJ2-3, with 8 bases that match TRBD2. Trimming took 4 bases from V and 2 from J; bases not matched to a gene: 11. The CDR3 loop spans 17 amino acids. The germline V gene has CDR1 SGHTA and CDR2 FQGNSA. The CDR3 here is CASSYTGLASYTDTQYF. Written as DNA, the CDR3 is TGTGCCAGCAGCTACACCGGACTAGCCTCTTACACAGATACGCAGTATTTT.

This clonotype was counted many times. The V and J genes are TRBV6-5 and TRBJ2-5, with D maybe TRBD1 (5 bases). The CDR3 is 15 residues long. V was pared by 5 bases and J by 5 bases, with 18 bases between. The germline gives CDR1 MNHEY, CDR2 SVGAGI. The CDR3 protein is CASSHQPTGSETQYF. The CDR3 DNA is TGTGCCAGCAGTCACCAACCCACAGGTAGCGAGACCCAGTACTTC.

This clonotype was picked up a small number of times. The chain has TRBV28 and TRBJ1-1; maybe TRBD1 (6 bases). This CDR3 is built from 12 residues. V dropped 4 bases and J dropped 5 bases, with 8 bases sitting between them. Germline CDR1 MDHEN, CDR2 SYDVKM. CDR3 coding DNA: TGTGCCAGCAGTTCAGGGGTTACTGAAGCTTTCTTT. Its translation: CASSSGVTEAFF.

DNA for the CDR3: TGTGCCAGTGGGAGAGGCTACACCTTC. Residues: CASGRGYTF. The chain carries TRBV27 and TRBJ1-2; no reliable D call. V gave up 9 bases and J gave up 8 bases, with 7 bases separating them. CDR3 length: 9 amino acids. Germline-derived CDR1 and CDR2 are MNHEY and SMNVEV (reference sequence).

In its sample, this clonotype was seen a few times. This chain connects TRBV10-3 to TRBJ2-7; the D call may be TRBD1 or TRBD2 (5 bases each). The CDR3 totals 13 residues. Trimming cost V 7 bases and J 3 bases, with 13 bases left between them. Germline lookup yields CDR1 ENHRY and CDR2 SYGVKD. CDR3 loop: CAIKERDDYEQYF. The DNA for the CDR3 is TGTGCCATCAAGGAACGGGACGACTACGAGCAGTACTTC.

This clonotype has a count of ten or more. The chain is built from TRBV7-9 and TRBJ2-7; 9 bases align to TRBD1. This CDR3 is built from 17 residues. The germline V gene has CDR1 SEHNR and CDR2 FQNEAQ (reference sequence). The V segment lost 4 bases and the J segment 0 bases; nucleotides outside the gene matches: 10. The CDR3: CASSYSYGQGSSYEQYF. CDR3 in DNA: TGTGCCAGCAGCTACTCCTACGGACAGGGGTCCTCCTACGAGCAGTACTTC. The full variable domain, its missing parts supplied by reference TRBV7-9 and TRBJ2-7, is DTGVSQNPRHKITKRGQNVTFRCDPISEHNRLYWYRQTLGQGPEFLTYFQNEAQLEKSRLLSDRFSAERPKGSFSTLEIQRTEQGDSAMYLCASSYSYGQGSSYEQYFGPGTRLTVT.

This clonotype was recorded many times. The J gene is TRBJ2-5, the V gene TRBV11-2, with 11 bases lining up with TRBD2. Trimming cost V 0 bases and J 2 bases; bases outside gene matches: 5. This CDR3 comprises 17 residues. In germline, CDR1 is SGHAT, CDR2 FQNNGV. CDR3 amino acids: CASSLELAGGIQETQYF. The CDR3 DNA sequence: TGTGCCAGCAGCTTAGAGCTAGCGGGGGGCATACAAGAGACCCAGTACTTC.

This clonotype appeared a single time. CDR3: CASSLDAGGGPYNEQFF. Here the CDR3 DNA reads TGTGCCAGCAGCTTGGATGCGGGAGGGGGCCCCTACAATGAGCAGTTCTTC. The chain carries TRBV5-4 and TRBJ2-1; 9 bases are a match to TRBD2. Germline V gene lookup returns CDR1 SGHNT and CDR2 YYREEE (reference sequence). Unmatched junction bases numbered 6, after V lost 0 bases and J lost 2 bases. The CDR3 covers 17 residues.

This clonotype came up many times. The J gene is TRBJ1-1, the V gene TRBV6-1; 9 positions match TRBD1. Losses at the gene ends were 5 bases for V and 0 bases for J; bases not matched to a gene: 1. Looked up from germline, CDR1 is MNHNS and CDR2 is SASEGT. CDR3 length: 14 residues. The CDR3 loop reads CASSRDRVNTEAFF. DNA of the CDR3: TGTGCCAGCAGTAGGGACAGGGTGAACACTGAAGCTTTCTTT.

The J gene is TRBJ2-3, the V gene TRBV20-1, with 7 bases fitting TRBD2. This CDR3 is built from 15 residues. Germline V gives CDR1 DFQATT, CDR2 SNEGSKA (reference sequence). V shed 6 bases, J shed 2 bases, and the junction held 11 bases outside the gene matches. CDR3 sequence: CSAQAGLQITDTQYF. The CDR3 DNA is TGCAGTGCCCAAGCGGGACTACAGATCACAGATACGCAGTATTTT.